A single sample gave rise to the 30 T cell receptor beta chains below, sequenced in a study of blood T cell repertoires in COVID-19. Libraries were prepared by immunoSEQ multiplex PCR; TCRdb keeps only in-frame clonotypes and omits some of them. This table has some 120,000 clones, roughly 83% appearing once. The sample consisted of peripheral blood. Every receptor here comes from a woman younger than 45 who had recovered from COVID-19.

This clone was detected ten times or more. V and J are TRBV11-2 and TRBJ2-1, with 9 bases aligning to TRBD2. V lost 6 bases and J lost 12; bases outside the gene matches: 9. Germline loops: CDR1 SGHAT, CDR2 FQNNGV. The CDR3 is made up of 13 amino acids. As DNA, the CDR3 is TGTGCCAGCAGTCGGCTAGCGGGGAAAGGGCAGTTCTTC. Amino acid sequence: CASSRLAGKGQFF.

This chain uses TRBV6-6 with TRBJ2-7; D unresolved. Germline lookup yields CDR1 MNHNY and CDR2 SVGAGI (reference sequence). The V gene lost 7 bases and the J gene lost 4 bases, with 17 bases spanning the gap. This CDR3 has 14 amino acids. For the CDR3, the DNA is TGTGCCAGCACCATCGCGACTCTACCTTACGAGCAGTACTTC. Its translation: CASTIATLPYEQYF.

The J gene is TRBJ1-5, the V gene TRBV19, with D perhaps TRBD1 (6 bases). The CDR3 loop spans 14 amino acids. Germline V gene data show CDR1 as LNHDA and CDR2 as SQIVND (reference sequence). Trimming took 6 bases from V and 3 from J, leaving 12 bases between them. The CDR3: CASSPTGSNQPQHF. In DNA, the CDR3 is TGTGCCAGTAGCCCTACAGGGTCCAATCAGCCCCAGCATTTT.

This rearrangement joins TRBV18 to TRBJ2-7; perhaps TRBD2 as D (6 bases). V was pared by 6 bases and J by 6 bases, with 21 bases between. CDR1 is KGHSH, CDR2 LQKENI, per germline. CDR3 length: 15 amino acids. CDR3 sequence: CASSPKGEVVSEQYF. DNA of the CDR3: TGTGCCAGCTCCCCGAAAGGGGAGGTCGTCTCCGAGCAGTACTTC.

The chain carries TRBV5-1 and TRBJ1-1; 8 bases are shared with TRBD1. Germline trimming cut 3 bases from V and 0 bases from J; bases unmatched to any gene: 7. Per germline, CDR1 SGHRS and CDR2 YFSETQ. CDR3 length: 16 amino acids. The CDR3 region has the DNA TGCGCCAGCAGCTCCGGGACAGGCCTTATGAACACTGAAGCTTTCTTT. It specifies CASSSGTGLMNTEAFF.

This clone was picked up a small number of times. The chain is built from TRBV6-4 and TRBJ2-3; 8 bases fit TRBD2. There are 16 residues in the CDR3. CDR1 and CDR2 from the germline V gene are MRHNA and SNTAGT. The V and J ends lost 3 bases and 6 bases, in that order; junction bases with no gene match: 11. The CDR3 coding sequence is TGTGCCAGCAGTGATACTCCGGGGGGGCCTGAGGATACGCAGTATTTT. Protein product: CASSDTPGGPEDTQYF.

The chain uses TRBV9 and TRBJ2-1; the match to TRBD2 covers 7 bases. The CDR3 is 16 residues long. Trimming took 3 bases from V and 3 from J; bases not matched to a gene: 9. Germline values: CDR1 SGDLS, CDR2 YYNGEE. The CDR3 bases are TGTGCCAGCAGCGACCCCCGGGGGGTGAACTACAATGAGCAGTTCTTC. Translating gives CASSDPRGVNYNEQFF.

The V and J genes are TRBV27 and TRBJ2-1; 7 bases are shared with TRBD2. V lost 2 bases, J lost 0 bases, and 7 bases stayed unmatched. The CDR3 extends over 17 amino acids. Germline CDR1 reads MNHEY; CDR2 reads SMNVEV (reference sequence). CDR3 in DNA: TGTGCCAGCAGTTTAGGTTCTCGCGGGAGCTCCTACAATGAGCAGTTCTTC. Its protein is CASSLGSRGSSYNEQFF.

Worth noting for this clone: One junction end does not reproduce the germline sequence, and a read error may be involved. The chain recombines TRBV7-7 with TRBJ1-6; no definite D call. The CDR3 length is 12 residues. CDR1 is SSHAT, CDR2 FNYEAQ, per germline (reference sequence). This CDR3 reads CASSLLSSPLHF. The CDR3 DNA reads as TGTGCTAGCAGCCTATTAAGTTCACCCCTCCACTTT.

The chain carries TRBV10-3 and TRBJ1-2; tentative D call: TRBD1 (6 bases). The CDR3 runs to 15 residues. Deletions cut 2 bases from V and 3 bases from J, with 13 bases between. Germline CDR1 reads ENHRY; CDR2 reads SYGVKD. The chain's CDR3 is CAISEGTGNDYGYTF. In nucleotides, the CDR3 is TGTGCCATCAGTGAGGGCACAGGGAACGACTATGGCTACACCTTC.

The chain employs TRBV5-1 and TRBJ2-7; 9 positions agree with TRBD1. V lost 5 bases, J lost 5 bases, and 11 bases stayed unmatched. CDR1 and CDR2 from the germline V gene are SGHRS and YFSETQ. There are 15 residues in the CDR3. Here the CDR3 reads CASSPGTGPSDEQYF. DNA for the CDR3: TGCGCCAGCAGTCCTGGGACAGGGCCTTCGGACGAGCAGTACTTC.

J is TRBJ2-5 and V is TRBV19; D is possibly TRBD2 (6 bases). This CDR3 contains 16 residues. V shed 0 bases and J shed 4 bases, with 15 bases lying between them. In germline, CDR1 is LNHDA, CDR2 SQIVND (reference sequence). CDR3 sequence (DNA): TGTGCCAGTAGTATAGAATCTCGGCGGGACGGAGAGACCCAGTACTTC. Protein product: CASSIESRRDGETQYF.

The rearrangement uses TRBV6-5 and TRBJ1-2, with 8 bases lining up with TRBD1. Trimming cost V 6 bases and J 4 bases; bases outside gene matches: 7. The germline gives CDR1 MNHEY, CDR2 SVGAGI. The CDR3 has 14 residues. DNA for the CDR3: TGTGCCAGCAGCGGGCAGGGGGCCTTCTATGGCTACACCTTC. Protein sequence: CASSGQGAFYGYTF.

This rearrangement joins TRBV6-5 to TRBJ1-5, with 7 bases that match TRBD1. V dropped 6 bases and J dropped 1; count of bases not matched to a gene: 3. The CDR3 consists of 14 residues. Germline V CDR1 and CDR2: MNHEY, SVGAGI. The CDR3 spells CASSRGQSNQPQHF. CDR3 DNA sequence: TGTGCCAGCAGCCGGGGACAGAGCAATCAGCCCCAGCATTTT.

J is TRBJ1-1 and V is TRBV29-1; 7 bases match TRBD1. This CDR3 contains 15 residues. V was pared by 7 bases and J by 1 base, with 12 bases of the junction left unmatched. Germline loops: CDR1 SQVTM, CDR2 ANQGSEA. The CDR3 loop is CSARQGRGENTEAFF. Here the CDR3 DNA reads TGCAGCGCGCGACAGGGCAGAGGGGAGAACACTGAAGCTTTCTTT.

This chain's CDR3 is CASSFGNSPLHF. As DNA, the CDR3 is TGTGCCAGCAGCTTCGGTAATTCACCCCTCCACTTT. V is TRBV7-9 and J is TRBJ1-6, with D unclear. Deletions cut 3 bases from V and 6 bases from J, with 3 bases between. Germline-derived CDR1 and CDR2 are SEHNR and FQNEAQ (reference sequence). The CDR3 is 12 amino acids.

The chain has TRBV11-1 and TRBJ2-1; tentatively, D is TRBD1 (6 bases). Between the trimmed V and J ends, which lost 6 bases and 0 bases, there was a span of 9 bases. This CDR3 has 14 amino acids. The germline V gene has CDR1 SGHAT and CDR2 FQDESV (reference sequence). The CDR3, as DNA: TGTGCCAGCAGAGCACAGGGCTCCTACAATGAGCAGTTCTTC. Protein: CASRAQGSYNEQFF. The full variable domain, with the rest looked up from reference TRBV11-1 and TRBJ2-1, is EAEVAQSPRYKITEKSQAVAFWCDPISGHATLYWYRQILGQGPELLVQFQDESVVDDSQLPKDRFSAERLKGVDSTLKIQPAELGDSAMYLCASRAQGSYNEQFFGPGTRLTVL.

The chain employs TRBV3-1 (or the pseudogene TRBV3-2) and TRBJ2-5, with 8 bases that match TRBD2. Germline-derived CDR1 and CDR2 are LGHDT and YNNKEL (reference sequence). With 0 bases clipped from V and 4 bases from J, the junction kept 7 bases outside the gene matches. This CDR3 spans 16 amino acids. The CDR3 loop is CASSQDFGRVPETQYF. The DNA for the CDR3 is TGTGCCAGCAGCCAAGATTTCGGGAGGGTCCCAGAGACCCAGTACTTC.

The V call is TRBV3-1 (or the pseudogene TRBV3-2), the J call TRBJ2-7; TRBD2 might be the D (5 bases). Trimming shortened V by 3 bases and J by 5 bases, and 17 bases separated the two germline ends. Germline V gene data show CDR1 as LGHDT and CDR2 as YNNKEL (reference sequence). CDR3 size: 15 residues. Here the CDR3 DNA reads TGTGCCAGCAGCCAGAATGCCGGGGTGAACAACGAGCAGTACTTC. It encodes CASSQNAGVNNEQYF.

The V gene is TRBV19, the J gene TRBJ2-5, with D perhaps TRBD1 (7 bases). Trimming removed 6 bases at V and 7 bases at J, with 15 bases between. The CDR3 has 13 residues. CDR1 is LNHDA, CDR2 SQIVND, per germline (reference sequence). The CDR3 protein is CASSQGGYGTQYF. The CDR3 bases are TGTGCCAGTAGCCAGGGGGGCTACGGGACCCAGTACTTC.

This clone showed up just a few times. This rearrangement joins TRBV5-4 to TRBJ2-7; D uncertain. Between the trimmed V and J ends, which lost 2 bases and 4 bases, there was a span of 7 bases. Germline CDR1 is SGHNT and CDR2 is YYREEE (reference sequence). This CDR3 has 12 residues. CDR3: CASSFMQYEQYF. In DNA, the CDR3 is TGTGCCAGCAGCTTCATGCAGTACGAGCAGTACTTC.

This chain links TRBV5-1 with TRBJ2-6; D possibly corresponds to TRBD2 (7 bases). Germline V CDR1 and CDR2: SGHRS, YFSETQ. V was shortened by 1 base and J by 0 bases, with 17 bases between the two germline ends. The CDR3 loop spans 19 amino acids. This chain's CDR3 is CASSLYTGGSLSGANVLTF. CDR3 coding DNA: TGCGCCAGCAGCTTGTATACGGGGGGCTCCCTCTCTGGGGCCAACGTCCTGACTTTC.

The chain carries TRBV7-3 and TRBJ2-1; 9 bases map to TRBD2. In germline, CDR1 is SGHTA, CDR2 FQGTGA. The CDR3 is 20 residues long. V gave up 3 bases and J gave up 1 base; unmatched junction bases: 16. CDR3 DNA: TGTGCCAGCAGCTTCCAAATCCCGACTAGCGGAAGAGGGTCCTACAATGAGCAGTTCTTC. Amino acids: CASSFQIPTSGRGSYNEQFF. Full variable domain (remainder filled in from reference TRBV7-3 and TRBJ2-1): GAGVSQTPSNKVTEKGKYVELRCDPISGHTALYWYRQSLGQGPEFLIYFQGTGAADDSGLPNDRFFAVRPEGSVSTLKIQRTERGDSAVYLCASSFQIPTSGRGSYNEQFFGPGTRLTVL.

CDR3 DNA: TGCGCCAGCAGCTTGTTGGGAGCCGGGGAGCTGTTTTTT. It specifies CASSLLGAGELFF. The rearrangement uses TRBV5-1 and TRBJ2-2; TRBD2 is a possible D gene (5 bases). Germline CDR1 reads SGHRS; CDR2 reads YFSETQ. The ends were cut back, 1 base at V and 6 bases at J, with 7 bases in the middle. This CDR3 is 13 amino acids long.

The chain carries TRBV5-1 and TRBJ2-5; 14 bases match TRBD2. V trimming: 4 bases; J trimming: 5 bases; junction bases outside the gene matches: 4. Germline CDR1 and CDR2: SGHRS and YFSETQ. The CDR3 consists of 15 residues. CDR3 protein: CASSPGLAGVETQYF. Here the CDR3 DNA reads TGCGCCAGCAGCCCGGGACTAGCGGGAGTGGAGACCCAGTACTTC.

This clone has only one observation. This rearrangement joins TRBV3-1 (or the pseudogene TRBV3-2) to TRBJ1-1; no reliable D call. Germline V CDR1 and CDR2: LGHDT, YNNKEL (reference sequence). This CDR3 is built from 13 residues. Trimming removed 0 bases at V and 1 base at J, with 3 bases between. The CDR3 DNA reads as TGTGCCAGCAGCCAAGACTGGAACACTGAAGCTTTCTTT. Amino acid sequence: CASSQDWNTEAFF.

The gene calls are TRBV2 and TRBJ1-2, with D unclear. From germline, CDR1 is SNHLY and CDR2 FYNNEI. The CDR3 totals 14 residues. With 6 bases removed from V and 4 bases from J, the gap between germline ends came to 15 bases. The CDR3 loop reads CASSLSGVGYGYTF. The CDR3 nucleotides are TGTGCCAGCAGCCTGTCCGGAGTTGGCTATGGCTACACCTTC.

This clone was recorded a few times. The V gene is TRBV5-5, the J gene TRBJ2-6; tentative D call: TRBD2 (6 bases). Trimming shortened V by 4 bases and J by 4 bases, and 18 bases separated the two germline ends. The germline V gene has CDR1 SGHKS and CDR2 YYEKEE (reference sequence). CDR3 size: 17 residues. The CDR3 DNA is TGTGCCAGCAGCGGCGGGACCCCAGAGCTGGGGGCCAACGTCCTGACTTTC. Translation gives CASSGGTPELGANVLTF.

J is TRBJ1-1 and V is TRBV6-6; 8 bases fit TRBD1. V dropped 6 bases and J dropped 1; count of bases not matched to a gene: 13. Germline-derived CDR1 and CDR2 are MNHNY and SVGAGI (reference sequence). The CDR3 spans 17 residues. CDR3 sequence: CASSRTPRTGRNTEAFF. The CDR3 DNA follows: TGTGCCAGCAGCCGAACTCCCCGGACAGGGAGGAACACTGAAGCTTTCTTT.

This clone occurred a few times. V gene TRBV6-5 combines with J gene TRBJ2-7; TRBD2 might be the D (6 bases). The germline V gene encodes CDR1 MNHEY and CDR2 SVGAGI. Trimming removed 0 bases at V and 7 bases at J, with 13 bases between. The CDR3 sequence is 14 residues long. In DNA form, the CDR3 reads TGTGCCAGCAGTTACTCTAGTTCGGCGGGGGAGCAGTACTTC. This codes for CASSYSSSAGEQYF.